This T cell receptor (beta chain) came from a study of T-cell memory formation after mild COVID-19 (dated by TCRdb to about 2021). About the investigation overall: TCR sequence clusters from the two donors were largely donor specific. Longitudinal TCRalpha and TCRbeta repertoire sequencing tracked T-cell clones expanding and contracting after mild COVID-19 in a couple of donors. Two young, previously healthy adult volunteers, one female and one male, were included in the cohort.

As concerns this clonotype: The clone's antigen remains unknown. No much larger clonotype is one base removed from it; base qualities were not supplied.

The sequencer listed for this sample is Illumina NovaSeq 6000. Using 5'RACE with constant-segment primers, TCRalpha and TCRbeta cDNA libraries were constructed, with sample barcodes and unique molecular identifiers added in the process. RNA was extracted from every sample with Trizol reagent. Libraries were amplified in two PCR steps, with a second sample barcode and Illumina TruSeq adapters added in the second step. The libraries were sequenced on an Illumina NovaSeq using 2 x 150 bp paired-end reads. The published analysis was carried out like this. Reads were demultiplexed and collapsed into UMI-guided consensus sequences with migec v1.2.7. Using mixcr v2.1.11, UMI consensuses were aligned to TRA and TRB V and J templates and then assembled into clonotypes. A clonotype was counted as expanded or contracted only if both edgeR and NoisET called the change significant, with noise models trained on biological replicates. edgeR calls used a false discovery rate-adjusted p below 0.01 and a log2 fold-change threshold of 1. As an exploratory analysis of dynamics, max-normalized trajectories of the 1000 most abundant clonotypes were examined with PCA combined with hierarchical clustering. The CD4 or CD8 phenotype of responding clones was assigned using the separately sequenced CD4+ and CD8+ repertoires. TCRdb cleaned the public reads at Q25 with fastp, built clones with MiXCR and kept in-frame beta chains. Every CDR3 protein is listed once, alongside the most common genes and DNA of its rows. TCRdb assigned the V and J calls; the authors' analysis was not used. The sample table lists 250,000 to 300,000 distinct CDR3 sequences, roughly 15% of them with a count of one. Jointly, the top ten make up around a fifth of the sample.

The paper as a whole reports these results and caveats: Contracting CD4+ clones were found mainly in CM and EM memory subsets, while CD8+ clones were enriched in EMRA. Whether the second-wave clones peaking on day 37 were SARS-CoV-2 specific was not confirmed. The detection of some responding clones in pre-infection memory suggests that pre-existing cross-reactive memory T cells joined the SARS-CoV-2 response. Clones that contracted from day 15 to 85 showed balanced CD4/CD8 phenotypes, whereas a second wave of clones that expanded from day 15 to 37 leaned towards CD4+. The study covered only a couple of mild cases, and larger cohorts including severe cases with pre-infection samples were considered necessary.

CDR1 and CDR2 are drawn from the germline V gene: LGHNA, YSLEER. V is reduced by 0 bases and J by 2 bases, leaving a spacing of 16 bases between them. The CDR3 covers 18 residues, taking in both the cysteine and the phenylalanine. The CDR3 DNA has 54 bases and is translated from base 1. Ficoll-Paque density gradient centrifugation was used to isolate PBMCs. The receptor was derived from a man aged 18-30 years who had mild COVID-19 (a few samples of this study predate the infection). The sample titles of this study are shuffled in the database, so cell type and time point are left out; the donor was told from shared clones. The sequencing input was PBMCs or a T cell subset sorted from them (not recorded which). Here the chain combines TRBV4-3 and TRBJ2-2, with the D gene not confidently named. The CDR3 in this case is CASSQELFTRINTGELFF. The nucleotides read TGCGCCAGCAGCCAAGAGCTCTTCACGCGCATAAACACCGGGGAGCTGTTTTTT.